This T cell receptor beta chain originates from a study of regulatory T cells in long-lasting Graves disease. Study-level background: Antithyroid drugs had been taken under 3 months by newly diagnosed Graves' patients. Study-wide results and limits: When disease was persistent, TRBV28, TRBJ1-2 and TRBJ2-5 were the favored segments.

Germline loops: CDR1 SNHLY, CDR2 FYNNEI. The CDR3 sequence is 18 residues long. V lost 1 base and J 7 bases, leaving 20 bases between the germline ends. The time point was: newly diagnosed GD, antithyroid drugs for less than 3 months. Scientists built the TCR library using RNA that was extracted from PBMCs. As concerns this clonotype: Antigen specificity is unknown.

Library construction for TCR beta used iRepertoire HTBI primers and Arm-PCR of CDR3 regions. TCRdb reanalysed the multiplex PCR reads using MiXCR and keeps one entry per CDR3 protein. The table lists about 500,000 distinct CDR3 sequences, around 15% of them singletons. The same specimen was also included in a second study, on T cells in Graves' hyperthyroidism and ophthalmopathy. As that study records: Also found in blood were most expanded thyroid clonotypes above 0.001.

The receptor was isolated from a man in his forties with Graves disease. The chain uses TRBV2 and TRBJ1-6; D may be TRBD1 (6 bases). The material sequenced was peripheral blood mononuclear cells (PBMCs), taken at new diagnosis, from a patient treated with antithyroid drugs. The DNA for the CDR3 is TGTGCCAGCAGTGAAGAGTTTCAGGGACATTTTTTGAATTCACCCCTCCACTTT. Translation: CASSEEFQGHFLNSPLHF.